The present T cell receptor beta chain was sequenced within a study of T-cell memory formation after mild COVID-19. Looking at the study overall: Largely, TCR clusters stayed within a single donor. Study findings and constraints: Pre-infection memory contained some responding clones, which suggested that cross-reactive memory had joined. Contracting CD4+ clones lay largely in CM and EM, with CD8+ ones residing in EMRA.

V was shortened by 4 bases and J by 12 bases, with 18 bases between the two germline ends. CDR3 length equals 14 residues. A word on this clonotype: What it recognizes is unknown.

TCRdb redid the calling of the 5' RACE reads with MiXCR, one entry per CDR3 protein. Of hundreds of thousands of distinct CDR3 sequences in the sample, around a sixth were seen once. The sequence was collected from an adult woman who had mild COVID-19 (a few samples of this study predate the infection). Cell type and time point are not known. The chain carries TRBV12-3 or TRBV12-4 and TRBJ1-4; no definite D call. Specimen: PBMCs or a T cell subset sorted from them (not recorded which). The CDR3 region is CASSSGGTRSQLFF. Written as DNA, the CDR3 is TGTGCCAGCAGTTCCGGCGGAACGAGGAGTCAACTGTTTTTT.